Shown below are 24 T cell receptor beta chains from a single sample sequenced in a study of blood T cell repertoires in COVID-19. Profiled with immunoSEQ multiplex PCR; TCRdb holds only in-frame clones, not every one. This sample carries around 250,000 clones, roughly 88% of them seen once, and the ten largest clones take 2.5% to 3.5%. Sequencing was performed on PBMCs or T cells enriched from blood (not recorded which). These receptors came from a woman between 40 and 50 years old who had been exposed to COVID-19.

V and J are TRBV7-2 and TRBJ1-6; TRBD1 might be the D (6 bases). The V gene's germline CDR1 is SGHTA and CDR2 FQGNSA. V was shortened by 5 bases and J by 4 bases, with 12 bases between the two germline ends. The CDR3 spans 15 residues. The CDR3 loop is CASSPGQKYNSPLHF. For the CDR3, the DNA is TGTGCCAGCAGCCCCGGACAGAAATATAATTCACCCCTCCACTTT.

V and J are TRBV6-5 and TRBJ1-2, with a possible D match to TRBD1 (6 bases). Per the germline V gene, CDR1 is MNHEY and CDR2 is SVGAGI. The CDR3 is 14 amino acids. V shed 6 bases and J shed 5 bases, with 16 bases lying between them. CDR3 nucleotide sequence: TGTGCCAGCAGCCCCCAGGGGAGGGTTTATGGCTACACCTTC. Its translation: CASSPQGRVYGYTF.

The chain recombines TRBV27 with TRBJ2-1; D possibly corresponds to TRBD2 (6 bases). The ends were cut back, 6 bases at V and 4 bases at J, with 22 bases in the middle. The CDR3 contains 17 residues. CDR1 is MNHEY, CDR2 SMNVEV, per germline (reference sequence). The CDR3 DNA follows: TGTGCCAGCAGCTTAGACTTACGGGGGACCCGATACAATGAGCAGTTCTTC. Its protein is CASSLDLRGTRYNEQFF.

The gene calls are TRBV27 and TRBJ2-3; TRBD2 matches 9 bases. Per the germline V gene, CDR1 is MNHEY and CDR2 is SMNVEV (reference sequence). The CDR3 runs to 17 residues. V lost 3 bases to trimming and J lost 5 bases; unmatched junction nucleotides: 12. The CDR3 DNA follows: TGTGCCAGCAGTTTGAGAGGGCGGGAGGGCCGTAGAGATACGCAGTATTTT. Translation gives CASSLRGREGRRDTQYF.

This chain's CDR3 is CASSFSGENYGYTF. The DNA for the CDR3 is TGTGCCAGCAGCTTTAGTGGAGAGAACTATGGCTACACCTTC. V and J are TRBV7-9 and TRBJ1-2, with D uncertain. The germline gives CDR1 SEHNR, CDR2 FQNEAQ (reference sequence). V was shortened by 3 bases and J by 2 bases, with 10 bases between the two germline ends. CDR3 length: 14 residues.

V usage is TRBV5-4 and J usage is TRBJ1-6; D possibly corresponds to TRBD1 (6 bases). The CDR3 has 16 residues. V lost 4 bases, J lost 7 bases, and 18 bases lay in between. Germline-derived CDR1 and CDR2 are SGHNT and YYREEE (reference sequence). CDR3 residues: CASSGEGGVRNSPLHF. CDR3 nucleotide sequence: TGTGCCAGCAGCGGGGAAGGGGGGGTAAGGAATTCACCCCTCCACTTT.

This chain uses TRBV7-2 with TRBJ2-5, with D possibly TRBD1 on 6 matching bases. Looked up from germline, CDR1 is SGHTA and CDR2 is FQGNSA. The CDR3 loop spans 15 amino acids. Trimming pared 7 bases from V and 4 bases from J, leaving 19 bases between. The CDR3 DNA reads TGTGCCAGCAACCAGGTCCGCAGGGGTATAGAGACCCAGTACTTC. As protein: CASNQVRRGIETQYF.

The CDR3 protein is CASSQSTGGTYEQYF. CDR3 bases: TGCGCCAGCAGCCAATCCACAGGGGGCACCTACGAGCAGTACTTC. The genes are TRBV4-1 and TRBJ2-7; 9 positions match TRBD1. V shed 2 bases and J 2 bases; nucleotides not matched to a gene: 4. The CDR3 extends over 15 amino acids. Germline loops: CDR1 MGHRA, CDR2 YSYEKL.

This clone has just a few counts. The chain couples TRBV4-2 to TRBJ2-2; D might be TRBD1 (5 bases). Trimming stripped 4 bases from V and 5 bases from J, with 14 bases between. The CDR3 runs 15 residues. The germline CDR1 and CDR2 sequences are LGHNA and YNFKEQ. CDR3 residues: CASSPPTAVTGELFF. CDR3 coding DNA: TGTGCCAGCAGCCCCCCGACAGCAGTGACCGGGGAGCTGTTTTTT.

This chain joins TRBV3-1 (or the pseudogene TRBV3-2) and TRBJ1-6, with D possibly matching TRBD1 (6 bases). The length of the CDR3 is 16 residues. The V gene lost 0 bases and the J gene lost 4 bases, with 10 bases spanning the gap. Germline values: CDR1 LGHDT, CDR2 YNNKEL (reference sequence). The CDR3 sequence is CASSQDQDRYNSPLHF. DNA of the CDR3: TGTGCCAGCAGCCAAGACCAGGACAGATATAATTCACCCCTCCACTTT.

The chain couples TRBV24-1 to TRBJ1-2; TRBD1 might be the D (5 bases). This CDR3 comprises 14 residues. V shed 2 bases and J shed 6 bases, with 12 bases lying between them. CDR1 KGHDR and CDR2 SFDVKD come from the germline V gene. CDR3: CATSDSRDFHGYTF. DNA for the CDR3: TGTGCCACCAGTGATTCGCGGGACTTTCATGGCTACACCTTC.

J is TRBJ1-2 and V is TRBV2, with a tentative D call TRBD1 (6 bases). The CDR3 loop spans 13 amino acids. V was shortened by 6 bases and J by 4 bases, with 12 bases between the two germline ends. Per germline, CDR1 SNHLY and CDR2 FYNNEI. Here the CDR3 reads CASRVQGAYGYTF. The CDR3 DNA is TGTGCCAGCAGGGTACAGGGAGCCTATGGCTACACCTTC.

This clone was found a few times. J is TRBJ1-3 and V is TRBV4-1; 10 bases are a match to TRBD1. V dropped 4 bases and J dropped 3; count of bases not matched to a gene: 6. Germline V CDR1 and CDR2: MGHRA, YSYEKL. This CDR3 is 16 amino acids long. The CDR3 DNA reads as TGCGCCAGCAGCCTTCGGGACAGGGGAGGTGGAAACACCATATATTTT. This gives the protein CASSLRDRGGGNTIYF.

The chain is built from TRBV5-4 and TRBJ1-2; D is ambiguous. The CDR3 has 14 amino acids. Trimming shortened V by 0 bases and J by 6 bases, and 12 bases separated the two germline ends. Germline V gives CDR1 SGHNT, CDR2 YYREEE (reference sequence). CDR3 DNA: TGTGCCAGCAGCTTGGTTATGACTAGGGATGGCTACACCTTC. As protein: CASSLVMTRDGYTF.

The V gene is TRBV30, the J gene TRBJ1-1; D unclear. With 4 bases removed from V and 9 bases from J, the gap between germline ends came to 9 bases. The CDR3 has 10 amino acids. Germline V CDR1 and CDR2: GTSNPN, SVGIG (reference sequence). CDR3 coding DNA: TGTGCCTGGATATGGCAGAAAGCTTTCTTT. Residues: CAWIWQKAFF.

The CDR3 sequence: CASSSMSPYTQYF. The CDR3 coding sequence is TGTGCCAGCAGTTCGATGAGCCCTTATACGCAGTATTTT. This rearrangement joins TRBV28 to TRBJ2-3; D remains unclear. Germline V gene data show CDR1 as MDHEN and CDR2 as SYDVKM. This CDR3 has 13 residues. V gave up 4 bases and J gave up 7 bases, with 12 bases separating them.

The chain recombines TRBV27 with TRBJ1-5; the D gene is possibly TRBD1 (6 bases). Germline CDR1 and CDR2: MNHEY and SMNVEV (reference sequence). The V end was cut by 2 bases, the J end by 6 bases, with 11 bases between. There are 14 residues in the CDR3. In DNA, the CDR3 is TGTGCCAGCAGTTTAGAGGGGGTTGGTCAGCCCCAGCATTTT. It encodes CASSLEGVGQPQHF.

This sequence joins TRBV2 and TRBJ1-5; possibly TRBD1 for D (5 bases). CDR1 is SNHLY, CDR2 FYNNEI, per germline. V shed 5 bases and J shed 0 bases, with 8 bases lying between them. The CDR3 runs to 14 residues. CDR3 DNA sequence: TGTGCCAGCAGTCGAAGGGGTAGCAATCAGCCCCAGCATTTT. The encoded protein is CASSRRGSNQPQHF.

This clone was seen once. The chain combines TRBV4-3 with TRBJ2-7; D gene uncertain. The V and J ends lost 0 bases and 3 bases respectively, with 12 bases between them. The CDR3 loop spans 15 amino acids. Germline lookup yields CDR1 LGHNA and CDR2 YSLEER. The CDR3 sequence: CASSQDRLSHYEQYF. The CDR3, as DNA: TGCGCCAGCAGCCAAGATCGCTTAAGCCACTACGAGCAGTACTTC.

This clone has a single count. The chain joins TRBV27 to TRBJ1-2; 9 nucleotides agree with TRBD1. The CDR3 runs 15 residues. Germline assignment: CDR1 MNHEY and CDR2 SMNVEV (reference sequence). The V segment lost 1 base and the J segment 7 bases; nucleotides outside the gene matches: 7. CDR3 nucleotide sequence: TGTGCCAGCAGTTTATACCGGGACAGGGCTGGTGGCTACACCTTC. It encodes CASSLYRDRAGGYTF.

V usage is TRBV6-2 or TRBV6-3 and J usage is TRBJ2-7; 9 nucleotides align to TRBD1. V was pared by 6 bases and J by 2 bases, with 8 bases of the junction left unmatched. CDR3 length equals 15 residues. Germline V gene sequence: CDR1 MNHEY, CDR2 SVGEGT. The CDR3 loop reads CASSSPDRGTYEQYV. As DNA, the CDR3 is TGTGCCAGCAGCAGCCCGGACAGGGGTACCTACGAGCAGTACGTC.

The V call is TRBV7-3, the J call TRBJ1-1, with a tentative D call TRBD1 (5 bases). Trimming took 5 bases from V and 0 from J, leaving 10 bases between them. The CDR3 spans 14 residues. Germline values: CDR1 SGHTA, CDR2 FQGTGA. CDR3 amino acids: CASSRDRMNTEAFF. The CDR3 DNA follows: TGTGCCAGCAGCCGAGACAGAATGAACACTGAAGCTTTCTTT.

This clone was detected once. This CDR3 is CASSLEGAASYGYTF. The CDR3 nucleotides read TGTGCCAGCAGCTTGGAAGGGGCCGCTAGCTATGGCTACACCTTC. The chain uses TRBV7-9 and TRBJ1-2; the D gene is possibly TRBD1 (5 bases). Between the trimmed V and J ends, which lost 3 bases and 4 bases, there was a span of 15 bases. From germline, CDR1 is SEHNR and CDR2 FQNEAQ (reference sequence). The CDR3 is made up of 15 amino acids.

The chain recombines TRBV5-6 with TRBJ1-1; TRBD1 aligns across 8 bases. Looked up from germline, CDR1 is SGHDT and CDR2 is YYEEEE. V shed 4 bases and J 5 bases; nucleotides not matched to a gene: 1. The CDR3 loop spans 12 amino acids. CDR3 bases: TGTGCCAGCAGCCGGGACAGGACTGAAGCTTTCTTT. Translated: CASSRDRTEAFF.